At least ten counts were recorded for the clone carrying this TCR beta chain. What it binds is not known. This sample is drawn from a study of T cells after yellow fever vaccination. Overall study context: It was SMART-Seq v4 Ultra Low Input that prepared the fractions with low cell numbers. Study observations and caveats: Although most clonotypes did not, a small share appeared in both CD4 and CD8 compartments.

TCR cDNA was made by 5'RACE template switching, adding a universal primer site and UMIs. MiXCR was run by TCRdb on the 5' RACE reads, yielding one entry per CDR3 protein. The repertoire holds hundreds of thousands of distinct CDR3 sequences, with 8.5% to 9% as singletons. This clonotype was sampled from a man between 18 and 35 years old who received the YFV17D yellow fever vaccine. The source material was PBMCs, sampled on the day of the first yellow fever vaccination.

CDR3 sequence: CASASNEQFF. The CDR3 DNA follows: TGTGCCAGCGCTTCCAATGAGCAGTTCTTC. The genes are TRBV2 and TRBJ2-1; D is unclear. Germline CDR1 SNHLY, CDR2 FYNNEI. Trimming cost V 8 bases and J 6 bases, with 5 bases left between them. The CDR3 is 10 amino acids.